Below, 14 T cell receptor beta chains from the same sample are listed, as sequenced in a study of cytomegalovirus exposure and HLA in healthy donors. Use of 60 Vbeta and 13 Jbeta primers characterized the PCR. TCRdb's copy holds only in-frame clones and misses some; the assay was immunoSEQ multiplex PCR. The table lists about 160,000 clones, roughly four fifths of them singletons. The sample consisted of PBMCs. Every receptor here comes from a woman between 40 and 50 years old in good health and CMV-seronegative.

The CDR3 protein is CASSEASGGFGELFF. DNA of the CDR3: TGTGCCAGCAGTGAGGCTAGCGGGGGCTTCGGGGAGCTGTTTTTT. The J gene is TRBJ2-2, the V gene TRBV6-4, with 10 bases identical to TRBD2. Losses at the gene ends were 3 bases for V and 7 bases for J; bases not matched to a gene: 5. CDR3 length: 15 amino acids. Germline CDR1 reads MRHNA; CDR2 reads SNTAGT.

The table lists this clone with a few counts. V is TRBV7-2 and J is TRBJ1-1; D perhaps matches TRBD1 (6 bases). With 3 bases removed from V and 1 base from J, the gap between germline ends came to 9 bases. This CDR3 region has 14 residues. Germline CDR1 SGHTA, CDR2 FQGNSA. CDR3 DNA sequence: TGTGCCAGCAGCTTCACCAGGGGGAACACTGAAGCTTTCTTT. Translation: CASSFTRGNTEAFF.

The chain carries TRBV6-6 and TRBJ2-7; D perhaps matches TRBD1 (6 bases). CDR3 length: 16 residues. CDR1 is MNHNY and CDR2 is SVGAGI in the germline V gene (reference sequence). V lost 0 bases, J lost 3 bases, and 15 bases lay in between. Written as DNA, the CDR3 is TGTGCCAGCAGTTACTCAAATACAGGGATGAACTACGAGCAGTACTTC. It encodes CASSYSNTGMNYEQYF.

The chain uses TRBV6-5 and TRBJ1-5; D is perhaps TRBD1 (6 bases). Germline V lookup: CDR1 MNHEY, CDR2 SVGAGI. V was pared by 5 bases and J by 2 bases, with 7 bases between. The CDR3 has 13 amino acids. CDR3 loop: CASSRTGNQPQHF. CDR3 nucleotide sequence: TGTGCCAGCAGTCGGACAGGCAATCAGCCCCAGCATTTT.

The V call is TRBV7-9, the J call TRBJ1-1, with 7 bases fitting TRBD1. The CDR3 is 15 amino acids. Germline assignment: CDR1 SEHNR and CDR2 FQNEAQ (reference sequence). Germline trimming cut 3 bases from V and 0 bases from J; bases unmatched to any gene: 4. The CDR3, as DNA: TGTGCCAGCAGCTTGAGAACAGGGGTGAACACTGAAGCTTTCTTT. It encodes CASSLRTGVNTEAFF.

This clone was recorded a few times. The chain carries TRBV15 and TRBJ2-2, with D unresolved. This CDR3 comprises 17 residues. V gave up 4 bases and J gave up 4 bases, with 19 bases separating them. Germline V gene lookup returns CDR1 LNHNV and CDR2 YYDKDF (reference sequence). CDR3 sequence: CATSTLLGQAFTGELFF. The CDR3 nucleotides are TGTGCCACCAGCACCCTCCTTGGGCAGGCCTTCACCGGGGAGCTGTTTTTT.

The chain recombines TRBV19 with TRBJ1-2; maybe TRBD1 (5 bases). With 7 bases removed from V and 8 bases from J, the gap between germline ends came to 8 bases. This CDR3 contains 10 residues. Germline values: CDR1 LNHDA, CDR2 SQIVND (reference sequence). The CDR3 reads CASTGIGYTF. In DNA, the CDR3 is TGTGCCAGTACAGGGATCGGCTACACCTTC.

This chain uses TRBV6-4 with TRBJ2-5, with 7 bases identical to TRBD1. Losses at the gene ends were 0 bases for V and 2 bases for J; bases not matched to a gene: 0. CDR3 length: 14 amino acids. The germline V gene has CDR1 MRHNA and CDR2 SNTAGT. The CDR3 DNA is TGTGCCAGCAGTGACTCACAGGGGCAAGAGACCCAGTACTTC. This gives the protein CASSDSQGQETQYF.

The V call is TRBV19, the J call TRBJ2-3, with unresolved D. Trimming cost V 5 bases and J 4 bases, with 13 bases left between them. The germline V gene encodes CDR1 LNHDA and CDR2 SQIVND (reference sequence). This CDR3 has 14 amino acids. CDR3 region: CASSLFQNADTQYF. For the CDR3, the DNA is TGTGCCAGTAGTTTGTTTCAGAACGCAGATACGCAGTATTTT.

This chain uses TRBV18 with TRBJ2-6; D may be TRBD2 (6 bases). Trimming took off 2 bases at V and 0 bases at J, with 11 bases between the two ends. Germline assignment: CDR1 KGHSH and CDR2 LQKENI. This CDR3 spans 17 amino acids. In DNA form, the CDR3 reads TGTGCCAGCTCACCAGGAGCGGGTTCCTCTGGGGCCAACGTCCTGACTTTC. This gives the protein CASSPGAGSSGANVLTF.

The chain links TRBV27 to TRBJ2-1; D is uncertain. The germline CDR1 and CDR2 sequences are MNHEY and SMNVEV (reference sequence). The ends were cut back, 3 bases at V and 12 bases at J, with 15 bases in the middle. The CDR3 sequence is 13 residues long. The CDR3 reads CASSFGLGQTQFF. CDR3 coding DNA: TGTGCCAGCAGTTTTGGCCTAGGTCAGACGCAGTTCTTC.

This chain links TRBV5-1 with TRBJ1-5; D unresolved. The ends were cut back, 3 bases at V and 5 bases at J, with 12 bases in the middle. This CDR3 spans 14 amino acids. The V gene's germline CDR1 is SGHRS and CDR2 YFSETQ. CDR3 loop: CASSSGDAHQPQHF. The CDR3 region has the DNA TGCGCCAGCAGCTCCGGAGACGCGCATCAGCCCCAGCATTTT.

J is TRBJ1-1 and V is TRBV6-5; D might be TRBD1 (6 bases). The CDR3 has 15 residues. Germline CDR1 MNHEY, CDR2 SVGAGI. Deletions cut 6 bases from V and 4 bases from J, with 18 bases between. The CDR3 reads CASRASYRAGTEAFF. As DNA, the CDR3 is TGTGCCAGCAGAGCGTCTTACAGGGCGGGCACTGAAGCTTTCTTT.

The chain is built from TRBV19 and TRBJ2-5; TRBD1 matches 10 bases. This CDR3 is 15 amino acids long. Germline lookup yields CDR1 LNHDA and CDR2 SQIVND (reference sequence). With V trimmed by 4 bases and J by 0 bases, 2 bases remained unmatched. The CDR3 bases are TGTGCCAGTAGTAGGACAGGGGGGTACCAAGAGACCCAGTACTTC. It codes for CASSRTGGYQETQYF.